The 18 T cell receptor beta chains reported below all come from one sample, sequenced in a study of T cells in Graves' hyperthyroidism and ophthalmopathy. RNA transcripts provided the source from which TCR beta CDR3 regions were amplified. Researchers ran a first-round RT-PCR on the TCR CDR3 using the HTBI primer set. TCRdb re-called the multiplex PCR reads with MiXCR, one entry per CDR3 protein. The table records roughly 580,000 distinct CDR3 sequences, 40% to 55% of them present only once. The sequenced material came from peripheral blood or thyroid tissue (not recorded which). The receptors here all came from a woman aged 18-35 years with Graves' hyperthyroidism.

The chain joins TRBV4-2 to TRBJ2-7; no reliable D call. Trimming cost V 1 base and J 4 bases, with 17 bases left between them. CDR1 is LGHNA and CDR2 is YNFKEQ in the germline V gene. The CDR3 covers 16 residues. CDR3 protein: CASSQGSGRAVYEQYF. DNA for the CDR3: TGTGCCAGCAGCCAAGGGTCCGGTAGGGCAGTATACGAGCAGTACTTC.

The J gene is TRBJ1-2, the V gene TRBV7-3; no clear D. The V end lost 6 bases, the J end lost 8 bases, and 10 bases lay between the germline ends. The germline V gene has CDR1 SGHTA and CDR2 FQGTGA. The CDR3 extends over 11 amino acids. The CDR3 DNA sequence: TGTGCCAGCAGTTCCCAGGTGGGCTACACCTTC. Residues: CASSSQVGYTF.

This chain uses TRBV2 with TRBJ1-1; possible D gene TRBD1, 6 bases. This CDR3 region has 15 residues. The V and J ends lost 4 bases and 3 bases respectively, with 15 bases between them. Germline V gene sequence: CDR1 SNHLY, CDR2 FYNNEI. CDR3 sequence reads: CASSAYRGADTEAFF. The CDR3 DNA follows: TGTGCCAGCAGTGCATATCGGGGGGCGGACACTGAAGCTTTCTTT.

This clonotype showed up many times. The J gene is TRBJ2-5, the V gene TRBV2; D possibly corresponds to TRBD1 (6 bases). V was pared by 7 bases and J by 5 bases, with 23 bases between. Germline V gene sequence: CDR1 SNHLY, CDR2 FYNNEI. The CDR3 has 16 residues. The CDR3 reads CASNDGPVTGSETQYF. CDR3 coding DNA: TGTGCCAGCAATGACGGACCTGTAACAGGGAGTGAGACCCAGTACTTC. Based on the CDR3 plus reference TRBV2 and TRBJ2-5, the full variable domain is EPEVTQTPSHQVTQMGQEVILRCVPISNHLYFYWYRQILGQKVEFLVSFYNNEISEKSEIFDDQFSVERPDGSNFTLKIRSTKLEDSAMYFCASNDGPVTGSETQYFGPGTRLLVL.

This clonotype was observed many times. The V and J genes are TRBV7-9 and TRBJ1-2, with 7 bases lining up with TRBD1. Germline CDR1 and CDR2: SEHNR and FQNEAQ (reference sequence). V was clipped by 3 bases and J by 1 base; unmatched bases: 8. The CDR3 is 16 amino acids. In DNA form, the CDR3 reads TGTGCCAGCAGCTTGGGACAGAGTTGGGATAACTATGGCTACACCTTC. Its translation is CASSLGQSWDNYGYTF.

The V and J genes are TRBV29-1 and TRBJ1-1; tentative D call: TRBD1 (6 bases). V was shortened by 3 bases and J by 1 base, with 9 bases between the two germline ends. Germline CDR1 SQVTM, CDR2 ANQGSEA. The CDR3 has 13 amino acids. The CDR3 nucleotides read TGCAGCGTTGAGGGGGACACGAACACTGAAGCTTTCTTT. Its translation: CSVEGDTNTEAFF.

This clonotype has a handful of counts. The CDR3 spells CASSEQYEQYF. The CDR3 DNA sequence: TGTGCCAGCAGTGAGCAATACGAGCAGTACTTC. The chain recombines TRBV7-2 with TRBJ2-7; no clear D gene. Trimming stripped 6 bases from V and 4 bases from J, with 7 bases between. The germline V gene has CDR1 SGHTA and CDR2 FQGNSA. The length of the CDR3 is 11 residues.

The chain combines TRBV20-1 with TRBJ1-5; D is perhaps TRBD1 (6 bases). The germline gives CDR1 DFQATT, CDR2 SNEGSKA (reference sequence). The CDR3 has 16 amino acids. Trimming left V 6 bases short and J 6 bases short, with 24 bases between. The CDR3 bases are TGCAGTGCACGGAAAGGGACACTCAGGTCCAGTCAGCCCCAGCATTTT. Residues: CSARKGTLRSSQPQHF.

A remark on this clonotype: The missing conserved phenylalanine or tryptophan at the end of this CDR3 makes a read error likely. It is unclear where the CDR3 begins or ends on the DNA, so no DNA is shown, and the CDR3 is as TCRdb lists it. This chain links TRBV15 with TRBJ2-5; the D call of TRBD2 is as the table states it, not checked on the DNA. Germline V gives CDR1 LNHNV, CDR2 YYDKDF (reference sequence). The CDR3 is 13 amino acids long, termini counted. The chain's CDR3 is CATSRVETTGLAG.

This clonotype was counted many times. The rearrangement uses TRBV29-1 and TRBJ2-7; tentatively, D is TRBD1 or TRBD2 (5 bases each). With 4 bases removed from V and 3 bases from J, the gap between germline ends came to 7 bases. Germline V CDR1 and CDR2: SQVTM, ANQGSEA. The CDR3 contains 11 residues. CDR3 sequence: CSVVRGYEQYF. The CDR3 nucleotides read TGCAGCGTTGTGAGGGGCTACGAGCAGTACTTC.

This clonotype was counted only a few times. This chain connects TRBV14 to TRBJ1-2, with D possibly TRBD1 on 6 matching bases. V was shortened by 3 bases and J by 4 bases, with 12 bases between the two germline ends. The CDR3 length is 14 residues. Germline loops: CDR1 SGHDN, CDR2 FVKESK. The CDR3, as DNA: TGTGCCAGCAGCCAGGGCTCGGGGGCCTATGGCTACACCTTC. It encodes CASSQGSGAYGYTF.

This clonotype has ten or more counts. This rearrangement joins TRBV7-2 to TRBJ2-7, with D perhaps TRBD1 (6 bases). The length of the CDR3 is 14 residues. The germline V and J ends were trimmed by 3 bases and 6 bases, with 15 bases remaining between them. The germline CDR1 and CDR2 sequences are SGHTA and FQGNSA. The CDR3 loop reads CASSFPDSPLEQYF. CDR3 coding DNA: TGTGCCAGCAGCTTCCCGGACAGTCCTCTCGAGCAGTACTTC.

This clonotype was detected a few times. The J gene is TRBJ1-1, the V gene TRBV20-1, with unresolved D. This CDR3 contains 14 residues. CDR1 DFQATT and CDR2 SNEGSKA come from the germline V gene (reference sequence). Between the trimmed V and J ends, which lost 3 bases and 2 bases, there was a span of 13 bases. DNA for the CDR3: TGCAGTGCTAGTCAAGGAGGAGGAAACACTGAAGCTTTCTTT. Amino acid sequence: CSASQGGGNTEAFF.

The CDR3 reads CASSLRGGETQYF. The CDR3 region has the DNA TGTGCCAGCAGCTTAAGGGGGGGAGAGACCCAGTACTTC. This sequence joins TRBV12-3 or TRBV12-4 and TRBJ2-5; the D gene is possibly TRBD2 (7 bases). V lost 6 bases to trimming and J lost 4 bases, with 12 bases between them. The CDR3 is 13 residues long.

This clonotype has only a few counts. The CDR3 here is CSPGINTEAFF. In nucleotides, the CDR3 is TGCAGCCCCGGGATAAACACTGAAGCTTTCTTT. The chain recombines TRBV29-1 with TRBJ1-1; D is undetermined. This CDR3 is 11 amino acids long. Germline loops: CDR1 SQVTM, CDR2 ANQGSEA. V gave up 8 bases and J gave up 2 bases, with 9 bases separating them.

The V call is TRBV7-8, the J call TRBJ1-2; 8 bases match TRBD1. V shed 5 bases, J shed 8 bases, and the junction held 13 bases outside the gene matches. The CDR3 runs to 15 residues. The germline V gene encodes CDR1 SGHVS and CDR2 FQNEAQ. The CDR3 region is CASSPRQGALGGYTF. For the CDR3, the DNA is TGTGCCAGCAGCCCACGGCAGGGGGCCTTAGGGGGCTACACCTTC.

The chain carries TRBV9 and TRBJ2-7; D is unclear. CDR1 SGDLS and CDR2 YYNGEE come from the germline V gene. This CDR3 spans 13 amino acids. V shed 0 bases and J shed 3 bases, with 7 bases lying between them. CDR3 bases: TGTGCCAGCAGCGTAGGCATCGACTACGAGCAGTACTTC. Translated, it gives CASSVGIDYEQYF. Variable domain in full (rest from reference TRBV9 and TRBJ2-7): DSGVTQTPKHLITATGQRVTLRCSPRSGDLSVYWYQQSLDQGLQFLIQYYNGEERAKGNILERFSAQQFPDLHSELNLSSLELGDSALYFCASSVGIDYEQYFGPGTRLTVT.

A few counts support this clonotype. The rearrangement joins TRBV7-2 to TRBJ2-7; possible D gene TRBD1, 6 bases. V was shortened by 6 bases and J by 7 bases, with 16 bases between the two germline ends. The CDR3 length is 13 residues. Per germline, CDR1 SGHTA and CDR2 FQGNSA. The CDR3 reads CASRSPGAREQYF. As DNA, the CDR3 is TGTGCCAGCAGATCGCCAGGGGCGCGGGAGCAGTACTTC. Together with reference TRBV7-2 and TRBJ2-7, the CDR3 gives the full variable domain: GAGVSQSPSNKVTEKGKDVELRCDPISGHTALYWYRQSLGQGLEFLIYFQGNSAPDKSGLPSDRFSAERTGGSVSTLTIQRTQQEDSAVYLCASRSPGAREQYFGPGTRLTVT.